Detailed here is one T cell receptor (beta chain). Its target is unknown. This record comes from a study of cytomegalovirus exposure and HLA in healthy donors. About the study: Among the approximately 410 genotyped donors, approximately 81% were placed in the Caucasian-associated ancestry cluster.

Per the germline V gene, CDR1 is SQVTM and CDR2 is ANQGSEA. The CDR3 covers 14 residues. The V and J ends lost 2 bases and 4 bases respectively, with 14 bases between them. Study results and limitations: In terms of immune exposure information, only CMV serostatus was available.

PCR employed 60 Vbeta and 13 Jbeta primers. Only in-frame clones appear in the TCRdb table, and some are missing; sequencing was by immunoSEQ multiplex PCR. The profile covers 110,000 to 150,000 clones, with 65% to 80% appearing a single time and 1.5% to 2% taken by the ten largest. The sequenced sample was PBMCs. This clonotype was sampled from a woman between 40 and 55 years old in good health and CMV-seronegative. The chain employs TRBV29-1 and TRBJ1-2; D ambiguous. For the CDR3, the DNA is TGCAGCGTTGAACAGGCCAGTACCTTCTATGGCTACACCTTC. Translating it yields CSVEQASTFYGYTF. Together with reference TRBV29-1 and TRBJ1-2, the CDR3 gives the full variable domain: SAVISQKPSRDICQRGTSLTIQCQVDSQVTMMFWYRQQPGQSLTLIATANQGSEATYESGFVIDKFPISRPNLTFSTLTVSNMSPEDSSIYLCSVEQASTFYGYTFGSGTRLTVV.